Below are 10 T cell receptor beta chains sequenced from a single sample in a study of T cells in women clearing cervical HPV infection. Measured with immunoSEQ multiplex PCR; TCRdb has only the in-frame clones, and not every one. This table holds roughly 48,000 clones. The material sequenced was blood buffy coat. These receptors all come from a woman between 18 and 70 years old with a cervical HPV16 infection that either progressed to CIN3+ or cleared (not recorded which).

Of note for this clone: The read comes to an end 3 residues before the CDR3 does, leaving the germline J gene to fill in the end. The genes are TRBV20-1 and TRBJ2-2; the D gene is possibly TRBD2 (6 bases). The CDR3 spans 14 residues. Germline assignment: CDR1 DFQATT and CDR2 SNEGSKA (reference sequence). Deletions cut 3 bases from V and 6 bases from J, with 14 bases between. The sequenced CDR3 bases are TGCAGTGCTAGGTGGGGGAGCGGGTCCGGGGAG. As protein: CSARWGSGSGE. The entire CDR3 protein reads CSARWGSGSGELFF.

With regard to this clone: The CDR3 end falls 3 residues outside the read, so it is completed with the germline J gene. The chain recombines TRBV5-6 with TRBJ2-1; no definite D call. This CDR3 has 14 residues. CDR1 and CDR2 from the germline V gene are SGHDT and YYEEEE. V shed 3 bases and J shed 9 bases, with 16 bases lying between them. CDR3 DNA (partial): TGTGCCAGCAGCTCCTACCTTAGGCGGTTTGAG. Protein: CASSSYLRRFE. The entire CDR3 is CASSSYLRRFEQFF.

In the case of this clone: The DNA ends 3 residues before the CDR3 does, and the rest of the CDR3 is filled in from the germline J gene. The rearrangement links TRBV12-3 or TRBV12-4 to TRBJ2-7; a weak D match, TRBD1 (5 bases). V lost 6 bases, J lost 0 bases, and 12 bases lay in between. This CDR3 is 14 amino acids long. The CDR3 loop reads CASSPDSSSYEQYF. Incomplete CDR3 DNA: TGTGCCAGCAGCCCCGACAGTTCCTCCTACGAG.

Remarks on this clone: Read data end 3 residues before the CDR3 end; the end is taken from the germline J gene. The V and J genes are TRBV18 and TRBJ2-3; 8 positions match TRBD1. Trimming cost V 6 bases and J 0 bases; bases outside gene matches: 8. Germline CDR1 is KGHSH and CDR2 is LQKENI. CDR3 length: 16 amino acids. The CDR3 DNA, read in part, is TGTGCCAGCTCTCTTACAGGGGGAAGAAGCACAGATACG. It encodes CASSLTGGRSTDT. The CDR3 in its entirety is CASSLTGGRSTDTQYF. Variable domain in full (rest from reference TRBV18 and TRBJ2-3): NAGVMQNPRHLVRRRGQEARLRCSPMKGHSHVYWYRQLPEEGLKFMVYLQKENIIDESGMPKERFSAEFPKEGPSILRIQQVVRGDSAAYFCASSLTGGRSTDTQYFGPGTRLTVL.

For this clone: One end of the junction is discordant with germline, which a read error may explain. The CDR3: CSAREGGGLGYGYTF. Partial CDR3 DNA: TGCAGTGCCAGAGAAGGCGGGGGATTGGGCTATGGC. The chain links TRBV20-1 to TRBJ1-2, with a possible D match to TRBD1 (5 bases). Read coverage stops 3 residues before the CDR3 terminus; the germline J gene supplies the remainder. The germline CDR1 and CDR2 sequences are DFQATT and SNEGSKA (reference sequence). The CDR3 is made up of 15 amino acids.

About this clone: The sequenced fragment ends 3 residues before the CDR3 boundary, so the rest is inferred from the germline J gene. V is TRBV14 and J is TRBJ2-5; TRBD1 aligns across 9 bases. V dropped 4 bases and J dropped 5; count of bases not matched to a gene: 8. The germline V gene has CDR1 SGHDN and CDR2 FVKESK. The CDR3 is made up of 15 amino acids. The CDR3 is CASSPHRGLGETQYF. CDR3 bases read: TGTGCCAGCAGCCCCCACAGGGGGCTAGGGGAGACC.

Concerning this clone itself: The read ends 3 residues early relative to the CDR3; the germline J gene fills the gap. This chain joins TRBV30 and TRBJ2-3; 7 bases are shared with TRBD1. CDR3 length: 15 amino acids. Trimming cost V 2 bases and J 4 bases; bases outside gene matches: 9. The germline CDR1 and CDR2 sequences are GTSNPN and SVGIG (reference sequence). The sequenced part of the CDR3 DNA is TGTGCCTGGAGTCATAAGAGGGGGCTTGCAGATACG. This sequence encodes CAWSHKRGLADT. From start to end, the CDR3 is CAWSHKRGLADTQYF.

A word on this clone: The read ends 3 residues early relative to the CDR3; the germline J gene fills the gap. This chain joins TRBV19 and TRBJ2-7; 7 nucleotides match TRBD1. CDR3 length: 15 amino acids. CDR1 and CDR2 (germline): LNHDA, SQIVND (reference sequence). The V gene end was trimmed by 10 bases and the J gene end by 0 bases; junction bases not matched to a gene: 12. CDR3 residues: CATRPIGQDSYEQYF. The sequenced CDR3 bases are TGTGCCACTAGACCAATTGGACAGGACTCCTACGAG.

A remark on this clone: Sequencing ends 3 residues short of the CDR3 end; the germline J gene provides the rest. V and J are TRBV12-3 or TRBV12-4 and TRBJ2-3; the D gene is possibly TRBD2 (6 bases). Trimming left V 6 bases short and J 0 bases short, with 16 bases between. The CDR3 totals 16 residues. The CDR3 loop reads CASSPGTRASTDTQYF. The covered CDR3 bases are TGTGCCAGCAGCCCCGGGACTCGTGCTAGCACAGATACG.

A remark on this clone: The read stops 3 residues short of the end of the CDR3; the missing end is completed from the germline J gene. The J gene is TRBJ1-6, the V gene TRBV7-2; TRBD1 might be the D (6 bases). This CDR3 has 15 residues. In germline, CDR1 is SGHTA, CDR2 FQGNSA. V was pared by 6 bases and J by 7 bases, with 16 bases between. CDR3 sequence: CASSLTGHTNSPLHF. Incomplete CDR3 DNA: TGTGCCAGCAGTCTAACGGGACACACCAATTCACCC.